The clone carrying this T cell receptor (beta chain) was counted a single time. The junction shows a germline mismatch at one end, possibly a read error. Original handling: Amplification of reference gene primers provided the estimated nucleated cell counts. Profiling relied on immunoSEQ multiplex PCR, and the TCRdb table lists in-frame clones only, not all of them. The V and J calls and clone size come from that table; D and trimming were worked out from the DNA. The table lists roughly 16,000 clones, approximately 90% of them singletons. The sample belongs to a study of blood T cell repertoires in COVID-19. Across the study: Acute and convalescent COVID-19 samples came from the United States, Italy and Spain. Nucleic acid was either cDNA or gDNA, and it came from T cells, B-cell-depleted T cells, or PBMCs.

The sequencing input was peripheral blood. The receptor was isolated from a human donor in a cohort sampled during active COVID-19.

CDR3 protein: CASSLERGQINEQFF. CDR3 nucleotides: TGTGCTAGCAGCTTAGAGAGGGGGCAGATCAATGAGCAGTTCTTC. The chain joins TRBV7-7 to TRBJ2-1, with TRBD1 identical over 7 bases. Germline loops: CDR1 SSHAT, CDR2 FNYEAQ (reference sequence). This CDR3 contains 15 residues.